The clone carrying this T cell receptor beta chain was counted only a few times. These data come from a study of T-cell memory formation after mild COVID-19. The CDR3 spans 13 residues. The germline V gene has CDR1 MNHEY and CDR2 SVGEGT. The V and J ends lost 6 bases and 7 bases, in that order; junction bases with no gene match: 7. TCRdb ran MiXCR on the 5' RACE reads and lists one entry per CDR3 protein. The data contain some 450,000 distinct CDR3 sequences, 20% of them singletons. This clonotype was sampled from an adult woman who had mild COVID-19 (a few samples of this study predate the infection). Cell type and time point are not known. V and J are TRBV6-2 or TRBV6-3 and TRBJ1-1, with 8 bases fitting TRBD1. The sequencing input was PBMCs or a T cell subset sorted from them (not recorded which). This CDR3 reads CASSRNRGDEAFF. The CDR3 nucleotides are TGTGCCAGCAGCCGCAACAGGGGGGATGAAGCTTTCTTT.